Sequencing of this T cell receptor beta chain was carried out in a study of CD8+ T cells in alopecia areata. The overall study: The protocol delivered tofacitinib for 6 to 18 months, then withdrew it for 6 months. Study-wide findings and caveats: Researchers report lesional scalp, most notably alopecia totalis/universalis, outstripped normal scalp in clonality. Sequenced scalp T cells also include alphabeta T cells resident in normal skin.

The CDR3 is made up of 13 amino acids. The germline V gene has CDR1 SGHTA and CDR2 FQGNSA. Between the trimmed V and J ends, which lost 5 bases and 10 bases, there was a span of 15 bases. As for this clone: Its antigen is not known.

Stated treatment: oral pan-JAK inhibitor, 5-10 mg twice daily. Reverse transcription of extracted RNA yielded cDNA, which provided the sequencing template. Using immunoSEQ multiplex PCR, the repertoire was profiled, and TCRdb retains in-frame clones only, with some absent. The sample lists some 170,000 clones, roughly 60% seen once, with approximately 16% in the top ten. This TCR derives from a human donor with alopecia areata. The sample was CD4+ T cells sorted from blood, taken between weeks 55 and 65, from a patient treated with tofacitinib. The chain couples TRBV7-2 to TRBJ2-1; D is possibly TRBD2 (5 bases). The CDR3, as DNA: TGTGCCAGCAGCCCCCCCGGAAGCGGCGAGCAGTTCTTC. Its translation: CASSPPGSGEQFF.